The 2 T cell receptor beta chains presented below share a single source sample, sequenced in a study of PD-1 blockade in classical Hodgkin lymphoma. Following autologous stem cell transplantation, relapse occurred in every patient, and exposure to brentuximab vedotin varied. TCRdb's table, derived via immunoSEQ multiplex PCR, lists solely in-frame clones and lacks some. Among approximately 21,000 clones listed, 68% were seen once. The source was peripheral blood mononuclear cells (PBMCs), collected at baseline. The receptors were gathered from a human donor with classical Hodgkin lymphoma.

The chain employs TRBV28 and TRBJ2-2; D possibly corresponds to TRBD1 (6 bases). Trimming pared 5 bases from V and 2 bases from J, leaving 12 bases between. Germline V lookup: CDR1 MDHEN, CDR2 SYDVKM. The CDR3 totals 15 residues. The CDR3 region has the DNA TGTGCCAGCAGTAAGTGGACAGCAAACACCGGGGAGCTGTTTTTT. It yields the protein CASSKWTANTGELFF.

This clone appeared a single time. The CDR3 here is CASSDPGGVSSYEQYF. The CDR3 bases are TGTGCCAGCAGTGACCCGGGGGGGGTTAGCTCCTACGAGCAGTACTTC. V gene TRBV2 combines with J gene TRBJ2-7, with 8 bases aligning to TRBD2. The CDR3 runs to 16 residues. Germline V gene sequence: CDR1 SNHLY, CDR2 FYNNEI. V trimming: 3 bases; J trimming: 0 bases; junction bases outside the gene matches: 7.